What follows are 32 T cell receptor beta chains derived from one specimen sequenced in a study of T cell clonality in common variable immunodeficiency. TCRdb keeps only in-frame clones here, not all; method: immunoSEQ multiplex PCR. The sample shows 80,000 or so clones, none of them appearing just once. Sequenced: peripheral blood mononuclear cells. The receptors derive from a person aged 18 to 75 in good health.

This clone was observed many times. The CDR3 goes on 3 residues after the read ends, and that part is filled in from the germline J gene. V is TRBV6-2 or TRBV6-3 and J is TRBJ1-2, with 10 bases matching TRBD1. CDR1 is MNHEY and CDR2 is SVGEGT in the germline V gene. Trimming cost V 6 bases and J 5 bases; bases outside gene matches: 9. CDR3 length equals 15 residues. CDR3 bases read: TGTGCCAGCAGCTCACCGGGACAGGGGTATTATGGC. This gives the protein CASSSPGQGYYG. The whole CDR3 protein reads CASSSPGQGYYGYTF.

On this clone itself: The read terminates 3 residues before the CDR3 end, so the remaining end is supplied by the germline J gene. The chain employs TRBV5-3 and TRBJ2-7; D possibly corresponds to TRBD1 (6 bases). TRBV5-3 is an ORF, and what it does is uncertain. Trimming took 4 bases from V and 0 from J, leaving 11 bases between them. CDR3 length equals 14 residues. CDR3 sequence: CARSLTGSSYEQYF. The CDR3 DNA, read in part, is TGTGCCAGAAGCCTAACAGGGAGCTCCTACGAG.

This clone has a count of ten or more. Incomplete CDR3 DNA: TGTGCCAGCAGCCCCAGGACAGTCCAAGAGACC. Protein product: CASSPRTVQET. From start to end, the CDR3 is CASSPRTVQETQYF. This rearrangement joins TRBV7-9 to TRBJ2-5, with D possibly matching TRBD1 (6 bases). The CDR3 extends 3 residues past the end of the read, so its final part is completed from the germline J gene. CDR1 is SEHNR and CDR2 is FQNEAQ in the germline V gene (reference sequence). Trimming took 5 bases from V and 1 from J, leaving 11 bases between them. CDR3 length: 14 residues.

Notes on this clone: With the read ending 3 residues before the CDR3 end, the germline J gene is used to fill in that end. The V call is TRBV11-1, the J call TRBJ2-3; D perhaps matches TRBD2 (6 bases). Germline loops: CDR1 SGHAT, CDR2 FQDESV (reference sequence). The CDR3 has 14 amino acids. The V and J ends lost 5 bases and 2 bases respectively, with 11 bases between them. CDR3 bases read: TGTGCCAGCAGCCCGGGACTCAACACAGATACG. Translated: CASSPGLNTDT. The complete CDR3 reads CASSPGLNTDTQYF.

This clone was counted a few times. The read halts 3 residues ahead of the CDR3 end, with the missing end drawn from the germline J gene. The chain uses TRBV5-4 and TRBJ2-7; D gene unclear. V was trimmed by 4 bases and J by 1 base, leaving 6 bases between them. Germline loops: CDR1 SGHNT, CDR2 YYREEE (reference sequence). This CDR3 has 12 amino acids. CDR3: CASSRDSYEQYF. CDR3 DNA (partial): TGTGCCAGCAGCCGCGATTCCTACGAG.

CDR3 sequence reads: CASRNIGSTHEQYF. The CDR3 DNA, read in part, is TGTGCCAGTAGAAATATAGGGTCCACGCACGAG. J is TRBJ2-7 and V is TRBV19; D uncertain. Coverage ceases 3 residues before the CDR3 finishes, and the germline J gene fills in the end. This CDR3 is 14 amino acids long. Germline V gene sequence: CDR1 LNHDA, CDR2 SQIVND (reference sequence). V lost 6 bases, J lost 5 bases, and 17 bases lay in between. The full variable domain, its missing parts supplied by reference TRBV19 and TRBJ2-7, is DGGITQSPKYLFRKEGQNVTLSCEQNLNHDAMYWYRQDPGQGLRLIYYSQIVNDFQKGDIAEGYSVSREKKESFPLTVTSAQKNPTAFYLCASRNIGSTHEQYFGPGTRLTVT.

With respect to this clone: The CDR3 extends 3 residues past the end of the read, so its final part is completed from the germline J gene. The gene calls are TRBV7-9 and TRBJ2-4; 9 bases are shared with TRBD1. The CDR3 covers 15 residues. CDR1 and CDR2 from the germline V gene are SEHNR and FQNEAQ (reference sequence). CDR3 bases read: TGTGCCAGCAGCTTAATCGACAGGGGGTACTATGGT. Translated: CASSLIDRGYYG. The whole CDR3 reads CASSLIDRGYYGQYF.

This clone was observed at least ten times. The read ends 3 residues before the CDR3 terminus; that terminus is restored from the germline J gene. The V and J genes are TRBV9 and TRBJ2-1; 9 nucleotides align to TRBD2. Unmatched junction bases numbered 6, after V lost 6 bases and J lost 5 bases. This CDR3 spans 14 amino acids. CDR1 and CDR2 (germline): SGDLS, YYNGEE. The sequenced CDR3 bases are TGTGCCAGCAACGAGCGGGAGGCGGACAATGAG. Its translation: CASNEREADNE. The full CDR3 is CASNEREADNEQFF.

The sample holds a few counts of this clone. The read ends 3 residues before the CDR3 terminus; that terminus is restored from the germline J gene. The chain carries TRBV11-2 and TRBJ2-7; perhaps TRBD1 as D (5 bases). V lost 5 bases to trimming and J lost 0 bases, with 14 bases between them. Germline V gene sequence: CDR1 SGHAT, CDR2 FQNNGV. The CDR3 loop spans 15 amino acids. The CDR3 DNA, read in part, is TGTGCCAGCAGCAACAACAGGTTATACTCCTACGAG. Protein: CASSNNRLYSYE. The whole CDR3 is CASSNNRLYSYEQYF.

This clone was recorded many times. The DNA ends 3 residues before the CDR3 does, and the rest of the CDR3 is filled in from the germline J gene. V and J are TRBV3-1 (or the pseudogene TRBV3-2) and TRBJ2-1, with 7 bases fitting TRBD2. The CDR3 loop spans 14 amino acids. The J segment lost 5 bases and the V segment lost 7 bases, leaving 8 bases of the junction unmatched. Germline V gene lookup returns CDR1 LGHDT and CDR2 YNNKEL (reference sequence). The CDR3 loop reads CASNLASGNNEQFF. Partial CDR3 DNA: TGTGCCAGCAATCTTGCTAGCGGAAACAATGAG.

This clone appeared many times. The missing CDR3 end, 3 residues past where the read stops, is filled in from the germline J gene. The V gene is TRBV29-1, the J gene TRBJ2-7; 7 bases fit TRBD2. The germline V gene has CDR1 SQVTM and CDR2 ANQGSEA. The CDR3 has 16 amino acids. V shed 4 bases, J shed 2 bases, and the junction held 14 bases outside the gene matches. The CDR3 here is CSVGALSGIPPYEQYF. The DNA read from the CDR3 is TGCAGCGTTGGGGCCCTAAGCGGGATCCCACCCTACGAG.

This clone occurred many times. The read terminates 3 residues before the CDR3 end, so the remaining end is supplied by the germline J gene. J is TRBJ2-1 and V is TRBV19, with TRBD2 identical over 15 bases. The CDR3 contains 19 residues. CDR1 is LNHDA, CDR2 SQIVND, per germline (reference sequence). V dropped 7 bases and J dropped 6; count of bases not matched to a gene: 16. The part of the CDR3 DNA that was read is TGTGCCAGTAACAATATTTTTGGGACTAGCGGGAGGCCGACCAATGAG. Its protein is CASNNIFGTSGRPTNE. The full CDR3 sequence reads CASNNIFGTSGRPTNEQFF.

This clone was seen a handful of times. The CDR3 goes on 3 residues after the read ends, and that part is filled in from the germline J gene. The V gene is TRBV7-8, the J gene TRBJ2-1; possible D gene TRBD1, 5 bases. Between the trimmed V and J ends, which lost 10 bases and 6 bases, there was a span of 19 bases. Germline V gives CDR1 SGHVS, CDR2 FQNEAQ. This CDR3 has 14 amino acids. CDR3 DNA (partial): TGTGCCACCGCTAAAGGACACTTTGGCAATGAG. Translation: CATAKGHFGNE. The whole CDR3 protein is CATAKGHFGNEQFF.

This clone came up many times. The read ends 3 residues before the CDR3 terminus; that terminus is restored from the germline J gene. The chain uses TRBV2 and TRBJ2-7; 13 nucleotides match TRBD2. With 7 bases clipped from V and 2 bases from J, the junction kept 2 bases outside the gene matches. The CDR3 has 14 amino acids. Germline values: CDR1 SNHLY, CDR2 FYNNEI. CDR3 in amino acids: CASNGLAGAYEQYF. The covered CDR3 bases are TGTGCCAGCAACGGACTAGCGGGAGCCTACGAG.

Of note for this clone: The read falls 3 residues short of the CDR3 end, and the missing part is taken from the germline J gene. The V and J genes are TRBV7-9 and TRBJ2-5, with 7 nucleotides matching TRBD1. CDR1 and CDR2 (germline): SEHNR, FQNEAQ (reference sequence). CDR3 size: 14 residues. The CDR3 sequence is CASSSQGPTDTQYF. CDR3 bases read: TGTGCCAGCAGCTCACAGGGGCCCACAGATACC.

This clone has ten or more counts. The junction shows a germline mismatch at one end, possibly a read error. The read is 3 residues too short to cover the CDR3 end, so that end is filled in from the germline J gene. The rearrangement uses TRBV4-2 and TRBJ1-1; possible D gene TRBD1, 6 bases. CDR1 is LGHNA, CDR2 YNFKEQ, per germline. This CDR3 spans 16 amino acids. The DNA read from the CDR3 is TGCGCCAGCAGCCGAAGCAGGGGTGGCATGAACACTGAA. It specifies CASSRSRGGMNTE. The whole CDR3 reads CASSRSRGGMNTEAFF.

This clone has at least ten counts. The read terminates 3 residues before the CDR3 end, so the remaining end is supplied by the germline J gene. The genes are TRBV19 and TRBJ2-1, with 7 bases that match TRBD2. V shed 2 bases, J shed 2 bases, and the junction held 9 bases outside the gene matches. In germline, CDR1 is LNHDA, CDR2 SQIVND (reference sequence). This CDR3 spans 17 amino acids. CDR3 DNA (partial): TGTGCCAGTAGTATAACCCCTAGCGGACCGCCCTACAATGAG. Protein product: CASSITPSGPPYNE. The full CDR3 reads CASSITPSGPPYNEQFF. The full variable domain, completed using reference TRBV19 and TRBJ2-1, is DGGITQSPKYLFRKEGQNVTLSCEQNLNHDAMYWYRQDPGQGLRLIYYSQIVNDFQKGDIAEGYSVSREKKESFPLTVTSAQKNPTAFYLCASSITPSGPPYNEQFFGPGTRLTVL.

This clone was seen ten or more times. The read comes to an end 3 residues before the CDR3 does, leaving the germline J gene to fill in the end. The chain couples TRBV28 to TRBJ2-5, with D possibly matching TRBD2 (5 bases). The CDR3 runs to 14 residues. V was clipped by 6 bases and J by 1 base, with 12 bases between them. CDR1 is MDHEN and CDR2 is SYDVKM in the germline V gene. The CDR3 sequence: CASSYRLRQETQYF. The part of the CDR3 DNA that was read is TGTGCCAGCAGCTATAGACTACGCCAAGAGACC. The entire variable domain, with the rest obtained from reference TRBV28 and TRBJ2-5, is as follows: DVKVTQSSRYLVKRTGEKVFLECVQDMDHENMFWYRQDPGLGLRLIYFSYDVKMKEKGDIPEGYSVSREKKERFSLILESASTNQTSMYLCASSYRLRQETQYFGPGTRLLVL.

This clone was observed at least ten times. The observed sequence ends 3 residues before the CDR3 terminus, with the missing tail filled in from the germline J gene. The V and J genes are TRBV5-1 and TRBJ2-3, with TRBD2 identical over 7 bases. The V gene's germline CDR1 is SGHRS and CDR2 YFSETQ. J lost 0 bases, V lost 3 bases, and 7 bases had no gene match. CDR3 length: 16 amino acids. The sequenced CDR3 bases are TGCGCCAGCAGCTATATCACTAGCGAGAGCACAGATACG. Protein: CASSYITSESTDT. The full-length CDR3 reads as CASSYITSESTDTQYF.

There are many counts of this clone. CDR3 residues: CASSATGPTGELFF. Partial CDR3 DNA: TGTGCCAGTAGTGCCACAGGGCCCACCGGGGAG. The chain links TRBV19 to TRBJ2-2; maybe TRBD1 (6 bases). The read gets to within 3 residues of the CDR3 end, and the germline J gene fills in the rest. This CDR3 comprises 14 residues. Trimming pared 5 bases from V and 4 bases from J, leaving 11 bases between. Germline loops: CDR1 LNHDA, CDR2 SQIVND (reference sequence).

This clone was seen repeatedly, ten times or more. The read gets to within 3 residues of the CDR3 end, and the germline J gene fills in the rest. V gene TRBV20-1 combines with J gene TRBJ2-3; 10 bases align to TRBD2. Germline assignment: CDR1 DFQATT and CDR2 SNEGSKA (reference sequence). The CDR3 totals 15 residues. V trimming: 1 base; J trimming: 5 bases; junction bases outside the gene matches: 6. The CDR3: CSARAAGGALDTQYF. CDR3 DNA, as far as it was read: TGCAGTGCTAGAGCAGCGGGAGGGGCCCTAGATACG.

This clone was observed at least ten times. The CDR3 sequence: CSARRVGGGSSYEQYF. The CDR3 DNA, read in part, is TGCAGTGCTAGGCGGGTGGGCGGGGGGAGCTCCTACGAG. This chain links TRBV20-1 with TRBJ2-7, with 8 bases that match TRBD2. The observed sequence ends 3 residues before the CDR3 terminus, with the missing tail filled in from the germline J gene. Germline values: CDR1 DFQATT, CDR2 SNEGSKA (reference sequence). This CDR3 has 16 amino acids. The ends lost 3 bases at V and 0 bases at J; junction bases unmatched: 10.

This clone was counted many times. The read terminates 3 residues before the CDR3 end, so the remaining end is supplied by the germline J gene. This chain joins TRBV20-1 and TRBJ1-3; possibly TRBD1 for D (5 bases). Germline CDR1 reads DFQATT; CDR2 reads SNEGSKA (reference sequence). V was shortened by 4 bases and J by 4 bases, with 11 bases between the two germline ends. This CDR3 is built from 13 residues. The sequenced CDR3 bases are TGCAGTGCTAATCCACAGGTCGGAAACACC. This translates into CSANPQVGNT. The whole CDR3 protein is CSANPQVGNTIYF.

This clone was seen at least ten times. The read terminates 3 residues before the CDR3 end, so the remaining end is supplied by the germline J gene. V is TRBV11-2 and J is TRBJ2-1, with TRBD1 matching 7 bases. The CDR3 has 15 residues. The junction had 5 bases not matched to a gene; V was cut back by 4 bases and J by 2 bases. Germline V gene sequence: CDR1 SGHAT, CDR2 FQNNGV. The DNA read from the CDR3 is TGTGCCAGCAGCTGGGACAGCCCTGCCTACAATGAG. This encodes CASSWDSPAYNE. The whole CDR3 sequence is CASSWDSPAYNEQFF.

This clone was recorded at least ten times. The CDR3 extends 3 residues past the end of the read, so its final part is completed from the germline J gene. V gene TRBV14 combines with J gene TRBJ2-7; no definite D call. Germline V CDR1 and CDR2: SGHDN, FVKESK. The CDR3 contains 13 residues. Trimming pared 2 bases from V and 5 bases from J, leaving 10 bases between. The CDR3 is CASSQLETHEQYF. Incomplete CDR3 DNA: TGTGCCAGCAGCCAACTAGAGACCCACGAG. Combining the CDR3 with reference TRBV14 and TRBJ2-7 gives the whole variable domain EAGVTQFPSHSVIEKGQTVTLRCDPISGHDNLYWYRRVMGKEIKFLLHFVKESKQDESGMPNNRFLAERTGGTYSTLKVQPAELEDSGVYFCASSQLETHEQYFGPGTRLTVT.

This clone was picked up many times. An end of the junction differs from the germline gene, which may be a read error. The read halts 3 residues ahead of the CDR3 end, with the missing end drawn from the germline J gene. The chain is built from TRBV7-7 and TRBJ2-3; TRBD2 might be the D (5 bases). The CDR3 runs to 14 residues. Germline CDR1 SSHAT, CDR2 FNYEAQ (reference sequence). The covered CDR3 bases are TGTGCTAGCAGCCCATCGGGGTACACAGATACG. It translates to CASSPSGYTDT. The entire CDR3 sequence reads CASSPSGYTDTQYF.

This clone occurred many times. Read sequence stops 3 residues before the CDR3 end, and the germline J gene provides the missing end. The chain joins TRBV6-2 or TRBV6-3 to TRBJ2-2; 9 bases line up with TRBD1. Per germline, CDR1 MNHEY and CDR2 SVGEGT. Trimming removed 5 bases from V and 7 bases from J; junction bases left unmatched: 8. The CDR3 contains 15 residues. CDR3 DNA, as far as it was read: TGTGCCAGCAGTCGAGGACAGGGGCGTATCGGGGAG. Translating gives CASSRGQGRIGE. The whole CDR3 sequence is CASSRGQGRIGELFF.

This clone was seen repeatedly, ten times or more. The read is 3 residues too short to cover the CDR3 end, so that end is filled in from the germline J gene. The chain employs TRBV20-1 and TRBJ1-5; a weak D match, TRBD1 (6 bases). CDR1 is DFQATT and CDR2 is SNEGSKA in the germline V gene (reference sequence). V lost 3 bases and J lost 6, with 9 bases in between. The CDR3 covers 12 residues. The CDR3 loop reads CSARGGAQPQHF. The CDR3 bases that were read are TGCAGTGCTAGGGGGGGGGCTCAGCCC.

This clone was picked up many times. Read sequence stops 3 residues before the CDR3 end, and the germline J gene provides the missing end. The chain is built from TRBV20-1 and TRBJ1-5; the match to TRBD1 covers 7 bases. Germline lookup yields CDR1 DFQATT and CDR2 SNEGSKA (reference sequence). The J segment lost 4 bases and the V segment lost 3 bases, leaving 6 bases of the junction unmatched. The CDR3 covers 14 residues. This CDR3 is CSASPGQENQPQHF. The CDR3 bases that were read are TGCAGTGCTAGCCCCGGACAGGAAAATCAGCCC.

There are many counts of this clone. The CDR3 bases that were read are TGTGCCAGCAGCCTTGGACAGGGAAGAAACACTGAA. Amino acids: CASSLGQGRNTE. The full CDR3 reads CASSLGQGRNTEAFF. The chain recombines TRBV2 with TRBJ1-1; 8 nucleotides match TRBD1. The sequence runs out 3 residues before the end of the CDR3; the remainder is reconstructed from the germline J gene. The CDR3 is made up of 15 amino acids. The V gene end was trimmed by 6 bases and the J gene end by 2 bases; junction bases not matched to a gene: 8. Germline loops: CDR1 SNHLY, CDR2 FYNNEI.

This clone was counted many times. The read ends 3 residues early relative to the CDR3; the germline J gene fills the gap. The chain joins TRBV7-9 to TRBJ2-7; perhaps TRBD2 as D (7 bases). The germline V gene has CDR1 SEHNR and CDR2 FQNEAQ (reference sequence). V was clipped by 4 bases and J by 5 bases, with 18 bases between them. The CDR3 sequence is 15 residues long. The sequenced part of the CDR3 DNA is TGTGCCAGCAGCTATCTCGGGGGGCCTGGAGACGAG. Protein sequence: CASSYLGGPGDE. The CDR3 reads in full as CASSYLGGPGDEQYF.

This clone was detected many times. At one end the junction does not follow the germline gene, possibly because of a read error. The read stops 3 residues short of the end of the CDR3; the missing end is completed from the germline J gene. The chain employs TRBV4-2 and TRBJ2-2; 7 nucleotides agree with TRBD1. The CDR3 has 15 amino acids. Germline CDR1 is LGHNA and CDR2 is YNFKEQ. The CDR3 reads CASSRETGVTGELFF. The sequenced part of the CDR3 DNA is TGCGCCAGCAGCCGGGAAACAGGGGTCACCGGGGAG.